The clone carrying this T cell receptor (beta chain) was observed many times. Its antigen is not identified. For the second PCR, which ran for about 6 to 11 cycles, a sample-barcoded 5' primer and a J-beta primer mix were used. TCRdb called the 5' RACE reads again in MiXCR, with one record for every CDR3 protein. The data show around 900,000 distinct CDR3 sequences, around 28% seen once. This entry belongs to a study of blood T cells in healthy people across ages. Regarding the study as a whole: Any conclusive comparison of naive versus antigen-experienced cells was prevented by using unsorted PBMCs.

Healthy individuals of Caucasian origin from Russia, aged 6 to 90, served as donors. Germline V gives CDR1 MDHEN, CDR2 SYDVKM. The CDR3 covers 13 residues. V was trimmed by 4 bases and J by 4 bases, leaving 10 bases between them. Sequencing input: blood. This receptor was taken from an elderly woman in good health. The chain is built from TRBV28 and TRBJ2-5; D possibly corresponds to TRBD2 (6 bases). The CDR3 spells CASSWRRGETQYF. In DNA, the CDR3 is TGTGCCAGCAGTTGGCGGAGGGGAGAGACCCAGTACTTC. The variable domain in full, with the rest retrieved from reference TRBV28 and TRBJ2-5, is DVKVTQSSRYLVKRTGEKVFLECVQDMDHENMFWYRQDPGLGLRLIYFSYDVKMKEKGDIPEGYSVSREKKERFSLILESASTNQTSMYLCASSWRRGETQYFGPGTRLLVL.